This TCR beta chain was profiled in a study of shared T cell receptors in the human thymus. This clone was recorded once. The CDR3 extends over 12 amino acids. From germline, CDR1 is SGHDT and CDR2 YYEEEE. V dropped 7 bases and J dropped 2; count of bases not matched to a gene: 2. The assay was immunoSEQ multiplex PCR, and TCRdb's table has in-frame clones only and misses some. The table lists hundreds of thousands of clones, around 78% of them singletons, with about 0.013% in the top ten. Separately, the same data were catalogued under a study of human thymus T cells.

Sequenced sample: thymocytes. The chain joins TRBV5-6 to TRBJ1-1, with TRBD1 matching 7 bases. The clonotype comes from a boy under two years old with a congenital heart defect. The DNA for the CDR3 is TGTGCCAGCCAGGGGGTAAACACTGAAGCTTTCTTT. Amino acids: CASQGVNTEAFF. Combining the CDR3 with reference TRBV5-6 and TRBJ1-1 gives the whole variable domain DAGVTQSPTHLIKTRGQQVTLRCSPKSGHDTVSWYQQALGQGPQFIFQYYEEEERQRGNFPDRFSGHQFPNYSSELNVNALLLGDSALYLCASQGVNTEAFFGQGTRLTVV.